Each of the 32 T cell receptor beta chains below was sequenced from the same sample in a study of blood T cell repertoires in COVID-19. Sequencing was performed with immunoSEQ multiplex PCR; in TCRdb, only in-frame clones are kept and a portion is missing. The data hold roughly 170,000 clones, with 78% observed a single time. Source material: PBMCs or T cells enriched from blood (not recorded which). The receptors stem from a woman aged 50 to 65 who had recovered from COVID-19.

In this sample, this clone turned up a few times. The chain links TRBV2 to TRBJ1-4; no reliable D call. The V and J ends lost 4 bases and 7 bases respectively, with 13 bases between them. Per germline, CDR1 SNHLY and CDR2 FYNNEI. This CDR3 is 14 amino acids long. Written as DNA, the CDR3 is TGTGCCAGCAGTGTAGGCCGGTGGAGTGAAAAACTGTTTTTT. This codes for CASSVGRWSEKLFF.

CDR3 sequence: CASSFSISYNEQFF. DNA of the CDR3: TGTGCCAGCAGTTTTTCTATCTCCTACAATGAGCAGTTCTTC. The chain links TRBV27 to TRBJ2-1; no firm D call. The germline CDR1 and CDR2 sequences are MNHEY and SMNVEV (reference sequence). CDR3 length: 14 residues. V was shortened by 3 bases and J by 0 bases, with 6 bases between the two germline ends.

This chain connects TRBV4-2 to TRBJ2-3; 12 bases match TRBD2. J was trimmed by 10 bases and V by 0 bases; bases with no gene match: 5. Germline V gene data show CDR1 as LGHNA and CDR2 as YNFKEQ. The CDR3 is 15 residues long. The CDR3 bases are TGTGCCAGCAGCCAAGAGTCTAGCGGGAGGGGGGCGCAGTATTTT. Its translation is CASSQESSGRGAQYF.

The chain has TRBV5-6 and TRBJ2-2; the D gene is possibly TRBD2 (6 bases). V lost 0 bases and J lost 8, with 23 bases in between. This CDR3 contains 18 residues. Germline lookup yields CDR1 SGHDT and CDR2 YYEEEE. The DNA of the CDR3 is TGTGCCAGCAGCTTGGGTCGTCTAGAGGCGGGGCGCTCGGGGGAGCTGTTTTTT. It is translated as CASSLGRLEAGRSGELFF.

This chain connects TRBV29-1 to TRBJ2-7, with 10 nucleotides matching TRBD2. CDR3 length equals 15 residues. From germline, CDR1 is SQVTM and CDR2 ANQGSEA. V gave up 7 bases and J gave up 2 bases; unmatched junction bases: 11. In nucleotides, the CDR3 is TGCAGCGCCAAAAGCCGGACTAGCGGAACCTACGAGCAGTACTTC. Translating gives CSAKSRTSGTYEQYF.

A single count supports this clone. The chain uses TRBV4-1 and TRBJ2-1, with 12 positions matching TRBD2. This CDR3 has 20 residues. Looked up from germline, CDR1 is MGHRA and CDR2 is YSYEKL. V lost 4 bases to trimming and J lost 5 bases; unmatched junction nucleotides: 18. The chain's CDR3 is CASSRGGLAGLGRIHNEQFF. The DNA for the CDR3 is TGCGCCAGCAGCCGTGGCGGACTAGCGGGACTTGGACGTATCCACAATGAGCAGTTCTTC.

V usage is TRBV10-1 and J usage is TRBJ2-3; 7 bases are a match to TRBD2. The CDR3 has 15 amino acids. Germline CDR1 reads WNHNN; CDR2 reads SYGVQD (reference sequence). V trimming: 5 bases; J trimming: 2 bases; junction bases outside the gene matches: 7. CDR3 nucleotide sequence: TGCGCCAGCAGTATGGCTAGCGGTACCACAGATACGCAGTATTTT. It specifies CASSMASGTTDTQYF.

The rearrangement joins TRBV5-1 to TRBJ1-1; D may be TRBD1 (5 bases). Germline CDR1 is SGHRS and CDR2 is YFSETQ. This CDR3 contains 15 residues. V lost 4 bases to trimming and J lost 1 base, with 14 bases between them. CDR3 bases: TGCGCCAGCAGCCAGCTCTCCGGGGGGAACACTGAAGCTTTCTTT. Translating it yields CASSQLSGGNTEAFF.

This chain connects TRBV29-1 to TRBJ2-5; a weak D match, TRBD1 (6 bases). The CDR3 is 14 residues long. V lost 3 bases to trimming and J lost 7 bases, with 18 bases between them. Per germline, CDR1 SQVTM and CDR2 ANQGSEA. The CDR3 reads CSVEDSNAWWTQYF. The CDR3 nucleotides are TGCAGCGTTGAGGACAGTAACGCATGGTGGACCCAGTACTTC.

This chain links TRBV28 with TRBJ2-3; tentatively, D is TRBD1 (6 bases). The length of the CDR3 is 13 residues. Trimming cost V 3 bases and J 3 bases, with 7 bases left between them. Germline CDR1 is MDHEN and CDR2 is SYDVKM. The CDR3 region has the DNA TGTGCCAGCAGTTTCCAGGGGACAGATACGCAGTATTTT. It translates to CASSFQGTDTQYF. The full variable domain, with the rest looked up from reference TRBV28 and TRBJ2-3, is DVKVTQSSRYLVKRTGEKVFLECVQDMDHENMFWYRQDPGLGLRLIYFSYDVKMKEKGDIPEGYSVSREKKERFSLILESASTNQTSMYLCASSFQGTDTQYFGPGTRLTVL.

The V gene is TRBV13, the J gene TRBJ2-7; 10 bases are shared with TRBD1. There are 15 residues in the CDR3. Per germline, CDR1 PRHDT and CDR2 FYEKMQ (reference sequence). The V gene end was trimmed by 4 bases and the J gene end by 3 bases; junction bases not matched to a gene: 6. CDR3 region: CASSSSGTGDYEQYF. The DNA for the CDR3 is TGTGCCAGCAGCTCCTCCGGGACAGGGGACTACGAGCAGTACTTC.

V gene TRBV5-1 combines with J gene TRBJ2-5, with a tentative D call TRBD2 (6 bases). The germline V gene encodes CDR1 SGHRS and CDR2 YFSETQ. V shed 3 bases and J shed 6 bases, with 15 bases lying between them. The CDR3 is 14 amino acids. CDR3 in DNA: TGCGCCAGCAGCTCTCCTAGCGACGGGCAGACCCAGTACTTC. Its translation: CASSSPSDGQTQYF.

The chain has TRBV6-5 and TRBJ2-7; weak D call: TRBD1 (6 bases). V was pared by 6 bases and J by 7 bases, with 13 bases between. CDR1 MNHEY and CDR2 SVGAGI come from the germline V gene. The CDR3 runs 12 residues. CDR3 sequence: CASRTSGEEQYF. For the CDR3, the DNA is TGTGCCAGCAGAACCTCAGGGGAAGAGCAGTACTTC.

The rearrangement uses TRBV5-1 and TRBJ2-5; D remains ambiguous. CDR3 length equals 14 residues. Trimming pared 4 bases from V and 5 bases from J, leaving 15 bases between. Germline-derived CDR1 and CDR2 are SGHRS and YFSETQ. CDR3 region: CASSPWQDMETQYF. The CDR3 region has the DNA TGCGCCAGCAGCCCGTGGCAGGATATGGAGACCCAGTACTTC.

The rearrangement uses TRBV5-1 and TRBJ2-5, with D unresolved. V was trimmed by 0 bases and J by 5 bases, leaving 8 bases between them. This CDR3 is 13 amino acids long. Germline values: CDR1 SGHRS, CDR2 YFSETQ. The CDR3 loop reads CASSLVRAETQYF. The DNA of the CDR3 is TGCGCCAGCAGCTTGGTTAGAGCGGAGACCCAGTACTTC.

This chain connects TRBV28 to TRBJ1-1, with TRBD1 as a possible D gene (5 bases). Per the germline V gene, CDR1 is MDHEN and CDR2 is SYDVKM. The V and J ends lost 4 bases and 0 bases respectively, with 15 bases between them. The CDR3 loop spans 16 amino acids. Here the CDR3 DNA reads TGTGCCAGCAGTTGGGGGGGGACCCTCATGAACACTGAAGCTTTCTTT. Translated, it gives CASSWGGTLMNTEAFF. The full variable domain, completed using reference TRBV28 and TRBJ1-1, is DVKVTQSSRYLVKRTGEKVFLECVQDMDHENMFWYRQDPGLGLRLIYFSYDVKMKEKGDIPEGYSVSREKKERFSLILESASTNQTSMYLCASSWGGTLMNTEAFFGQGTRLTVV.

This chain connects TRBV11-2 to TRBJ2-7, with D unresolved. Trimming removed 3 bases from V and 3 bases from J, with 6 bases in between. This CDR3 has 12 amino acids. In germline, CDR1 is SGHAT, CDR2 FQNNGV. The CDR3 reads CASSLSGYEQYF. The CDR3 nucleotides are TGTGCCAGCAGCTTGTCGGGCTACGAGCAGTACTTC.

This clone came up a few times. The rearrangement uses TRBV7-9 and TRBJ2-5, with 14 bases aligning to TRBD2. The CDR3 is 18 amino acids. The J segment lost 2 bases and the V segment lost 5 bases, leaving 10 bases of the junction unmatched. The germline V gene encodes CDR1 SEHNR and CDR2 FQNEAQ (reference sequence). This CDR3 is CASSAWDGLAGGQETQYF. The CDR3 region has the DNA TGTGCCAGCAGCGCCTGGGACGGACTAGCGGGAGGACAAGAGACCCAGTACTTC.

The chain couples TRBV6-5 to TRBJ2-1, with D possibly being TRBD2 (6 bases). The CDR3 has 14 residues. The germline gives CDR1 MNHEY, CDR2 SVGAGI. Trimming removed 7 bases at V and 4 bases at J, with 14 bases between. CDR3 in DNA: TGTGCCAGCATGGCCTTAAGCGGGTACAATGAGCAGTTCTTC. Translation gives CASMALSGYNEQFF.

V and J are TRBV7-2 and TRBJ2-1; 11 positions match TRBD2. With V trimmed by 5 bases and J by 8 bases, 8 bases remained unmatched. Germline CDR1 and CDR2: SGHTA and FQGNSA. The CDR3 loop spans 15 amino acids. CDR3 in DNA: TGTGCCAGCAGCCCTAGACTAGCGGGAACTCATGAGCAGTTCTTC. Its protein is CASSPRLAGTHEQFF.

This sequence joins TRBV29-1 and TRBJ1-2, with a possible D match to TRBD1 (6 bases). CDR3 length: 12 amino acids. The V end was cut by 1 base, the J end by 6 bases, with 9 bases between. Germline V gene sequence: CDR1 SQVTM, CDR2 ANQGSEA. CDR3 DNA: TGCAGCGTTGAAGGGCAGGGGCATGGCTACACCTTC. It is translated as CSVEGQGHGYTF.

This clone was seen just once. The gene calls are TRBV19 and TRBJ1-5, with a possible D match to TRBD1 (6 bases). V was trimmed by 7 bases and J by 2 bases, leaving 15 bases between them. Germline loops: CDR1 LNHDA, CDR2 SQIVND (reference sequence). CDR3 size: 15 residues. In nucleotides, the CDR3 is TGTGCCAGTATTGAACAGGGACGTGGCAATCAGCCCCAGCATTTT. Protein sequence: CASIEQGRGNQPQHF.

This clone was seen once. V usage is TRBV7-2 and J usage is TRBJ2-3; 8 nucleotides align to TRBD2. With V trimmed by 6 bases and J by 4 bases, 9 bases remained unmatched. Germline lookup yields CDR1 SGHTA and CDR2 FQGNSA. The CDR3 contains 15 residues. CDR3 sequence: CASRGPGLVADTQYF. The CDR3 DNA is TGTGCCAGCAGGGGACCGGGACTAGTTGCAGATACGCAGTATTTT.

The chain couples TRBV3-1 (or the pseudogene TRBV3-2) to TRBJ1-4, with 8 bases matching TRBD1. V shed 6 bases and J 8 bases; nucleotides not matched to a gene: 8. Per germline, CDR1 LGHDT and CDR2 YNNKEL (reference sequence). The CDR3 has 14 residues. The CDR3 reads CASRPGTGQEKLFF. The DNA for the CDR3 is TGTGCCAGCAGACCCGGGACAGGTCAAGAAAAACTGTTTTTT.

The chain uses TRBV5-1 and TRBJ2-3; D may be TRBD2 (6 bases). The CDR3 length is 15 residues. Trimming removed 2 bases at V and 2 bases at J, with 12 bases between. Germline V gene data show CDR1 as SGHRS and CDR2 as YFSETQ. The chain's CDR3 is CASSFGGVSTDTQYF. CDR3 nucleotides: TGCGCCAGCAGCTTCGGAGGGGTTTCCACAGATACGCAGTATTTT.

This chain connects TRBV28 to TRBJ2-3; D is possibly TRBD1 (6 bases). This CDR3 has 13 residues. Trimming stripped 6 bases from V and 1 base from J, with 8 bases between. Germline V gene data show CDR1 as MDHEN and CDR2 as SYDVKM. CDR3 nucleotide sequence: TGTGCCAGCAGAAGACAGGGCACAGATACGCAGTATTTT. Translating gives CASRRQGTDTQYF.

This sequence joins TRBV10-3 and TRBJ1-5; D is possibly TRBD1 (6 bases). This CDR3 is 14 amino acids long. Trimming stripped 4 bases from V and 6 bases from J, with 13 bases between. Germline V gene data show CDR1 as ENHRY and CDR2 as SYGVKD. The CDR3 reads CAISGGGAGQPQHF. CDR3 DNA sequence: TGTGCCATCAGTGGTGGGGGGGCTGGTCAGCCCCAGCATTTT.

CDR3 DNA sequence: TGCGCCAGCAGCCGGTTAGGGGTATCTAGCACAGATACGCAGTATTTT. Translation: CASSRLGVSSTDTQYF. This chain uses TRBV4-1 with TRBJ2-3; D may be TRBD1 (5 bases). Trimming took 4 bases from V and 0 from J, leaving 14 bases between them. The germline CDR1 and CDR2 sequences are MGHRA and YSYEKL. This CDR3 contains 16 residues.

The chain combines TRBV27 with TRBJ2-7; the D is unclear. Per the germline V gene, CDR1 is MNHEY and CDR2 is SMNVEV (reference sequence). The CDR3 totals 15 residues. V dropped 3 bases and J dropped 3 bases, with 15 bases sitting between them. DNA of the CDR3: TGTGCCAGCAGTTTGGCGGCGGAACCTCGCTACGAGCAGTACTTC. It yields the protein CASSLAAEPRYEQYF.

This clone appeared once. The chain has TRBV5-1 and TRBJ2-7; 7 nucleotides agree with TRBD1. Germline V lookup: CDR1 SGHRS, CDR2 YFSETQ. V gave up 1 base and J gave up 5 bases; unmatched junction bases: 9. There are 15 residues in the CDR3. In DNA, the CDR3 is TGCGCCAGCAGCTTGAGGGCAGGGGGATCCCACGAGCAGTACTTC. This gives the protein CASSLRAGGSHEQYF.

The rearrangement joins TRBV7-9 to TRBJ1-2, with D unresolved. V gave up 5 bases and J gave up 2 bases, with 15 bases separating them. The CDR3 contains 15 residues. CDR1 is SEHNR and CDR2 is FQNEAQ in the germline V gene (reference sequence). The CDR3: CASSLGRRENYGYTF. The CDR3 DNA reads TGTGCCAGCAGCCTTGGACGCCGGGAAAACTATGGCTACACCTTC. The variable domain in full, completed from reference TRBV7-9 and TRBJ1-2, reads DTGVSQNPRHKITKRGQNVTFRCDPISEHNRLYWYRQTLGQGPEFLTYFQNEAQLEKSRLLSDRFSAERPKGSFSTLEIQRTEQGDSAMYLCASSLGRRENYGYTFGSGTRLTVV.

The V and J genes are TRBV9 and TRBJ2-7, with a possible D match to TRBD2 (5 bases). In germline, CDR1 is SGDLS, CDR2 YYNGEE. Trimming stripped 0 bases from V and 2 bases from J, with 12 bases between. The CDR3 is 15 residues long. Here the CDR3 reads CASSVAAGPPYEQYF. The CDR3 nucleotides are TGTGCCAGCAGCGTAGCCGCGGGTCCCCCCTACGAGCAGTACTTC.